Listed here are 18 T cell receptor beta chains from one sample, sequenced in a study of T-cell reconstitution after alpha-beta-depleted transplantation in children. Unique molecular identifiers tagged the TCRbeta library. TCRdb independently ran MiXCR on the PCR reads; one entry per CDR3 protein. Here the sample spans hundreds of thousands of distinct CDR3 sequences, about 31% being singletons. The sample in question was PBMCs from the stem cell graft donor, obtained from the stem cell graft. The receptors come from a human donor who donated a stem cell graft to a child with aplastic anemia.

This chain connects TRBV11-3 to TRBJ2-5; D is possibly TRBD2 (6 bases). This CDR3 contains 15 residues. V was cut by 5 bases and J by 5 bases, with 18 bases left in between. Germline CDR1 and CDR2: SGHNT and YENEEA. The DNA for the CDR3 is TGTGCCAGCAGCCCCCCTCGGGGGAGGAGGGAGACCCAGTACTTC. Encoded protein: CASSPPRGRRETQYF.

In its sample, this clonotype was seen a few times. V gene TRBV12-3 or TRBV12-4 combines with J gene TRBJ2-7; 7 bases are shared with TRBD1. Losses at the gene ends were 5 bases for V and 5 bases for J; bases not matched to a gene: 3. The length of the CDR3 is 12 residues. This chain's CDR3 is CASSNRGNEQYF. The CDR3 DNA sequence: TGTGCCAGCAGTAACAGGGGTAACGAGCAGTACTTC.

This sequence joins TRBV5-1 and TRBJ2-7; a weak D match, TRBD1 (6 bases). Between the trimmed V and J ends, which lost 2 bases and 1 base, there was a span of 10 bases. In germline, CDR1 is SGHRS, CDR2 YFSETQ. The CDR3 consists of 14 residues. CDR3 region: CASSFNTGSYEQYV. CDR3 bases: TGCGCCAGCAGCTTTAATACAGGGTCCTACGAGCAGTACGTC.

The sample holds a few counts of this clonotype. This chain links TRBV7-8 with TRBJ1-5; D uncertain. This CDR3 region has 14 residues. V dropped 1 base and J dropped 9 bases, with 13 bases sitting between them. Germline loops: CDR1 SGHVS, CDR2 FQNEAQ. The CDR3 DNA reads as TGTGCCAGCAGCTTAGAGGCACTACCTACGCCCCAGCATTTT. This gives the protein CASSLEALPTPQHF.

The chain recombines TRBV5-6 with TRBJ1-2; no reliable D call. Trimming took 1 base from V and 4 from J, leaving 8 bases between them. CDR1 and CDR2 from the germline V gene are SGHDT and YYEEEE. The CDR3 covers 13 residues. Here the CDR3 DNA reads TGTGCCAGCAGCTTGCCGAGTGGCTATGGCTACACCTTC. Translated: CASSLPSGYGYTF.

The table lists this clonotype with a few counts. The gene calls are TRBV3-1 and TRBJ2-7; 9 bases line up with TRBD2. CDR1 LGHDT and CDR2 YNNKEL come from the germline V gene (reference sequence). V lost 2 bases and J lost 4; bases outside the gene matches: 0. CDR3 length equals 13 residues. This CDR3 reads CASSQSGRYEQYF. CDR3 nucleotides: TGTGCCAGCAGCCAAAGCGGGAGGTACGAGCAGTACTTC.

This clonotype was counted between two and nine times. The rearrangement joins TRBV15 to TRBJ1-2; D unclear. Germline V gene sequence: CDR1 LNHNV, CDR2 YYDKDF (reference sequence). V was cut by 5 bases and J by 4 bases, with 11 bases left in between. The CDR3 spans 13 residues. CDR3 residues: CATSGVPVYGYTF. CDR3 in DNA: TGTGCCACCAGCGGAGTTCCCGTCTATGGCTACACCTTC.

The chain is built from TRBV6-1 and TRBJ2-7; the match to TRBD2 covers 9 bases. V lost 7 bases, J lost 5 bases, and 9 bases stayed unmatched. The length of the CDR3 is 14 residues. Germline V gene sequence: CDR1 MNHNS, CDR2 SASEGT. Here the CDR3 reads CASTNGAGGNEQYF. The CDR3 coding sequence is TGTGCCAGCACCAACGGGGCGGGAGGGAACGAGCAGTACTTC.

This clonotype was observed a handful of times. The chain carries TRBV5-5 and TRBJ1-5; no reliable D call. The germline gives CDR1 SGHKS, CDR2 YYEKEE (reference sequence). The CDR3 sequence is 15 residues long. V gave up 1 base and J gave up 2 bases, with 10 bases separating them. Here the CDR3 DNA reads TGTGCCAGCAGCTTGTCGGCTGGGGGCAATCAGCCCCAGCATTTT. This codes for CASSLSAGGNQPQHF.

The chain is built from TRBV7-9 and TRBJ2-2; possible D gene TRBD2, 5 bases. The CDR3 covers 15 residues. Trimming left V 4 bases short and J 1 base short, with 10 bases between. The germline V gene encodes CDR1 SEHNR and CDR2 FQNEAQ (reference sequence). CDR3 amino acids: CASSSDWWNTGELFF. The CDR3 coding sequence is TGTGCCAGCAGCTCGGACTGGTGGAACACCGGGGAGCTGTTTTTT.

The V and J genes are TRBV20-1 and TRBJ1-5; D is possibly TRBD1 (5 bases). The germline gives CDR1 DFQATT, CDR2 SNEGSKA (reference sequence). V lost 0 bases to trimming and J lost 3 bases, with 15 bases between them. This CDR3 has 16 residues. In nucleotides, the CDR3 is TGCAGTGCTAGAGATTCCGCCAGGGTAGACAATCAGCCCCAGCATTTT. Translation gives CSARDSARVDNQPQHF.

The rearrangement links TRBV5-1 to TRBJ1-1; TRBD1 aligns across 10 bases. This CDR3 contains 14 residues. Unmatched junction bases numbered 3, after V lost 6 bases and J lost 1 base. Germline V gene data show CDR1 as SGHRS and CDR2 as YFSETQ. CDR3 nucleotide sequence: TGCGCCAGCAAGAGGGACAGGGGGAACACTGAAGCTTTCTTT. Its protein product is CASKRDRGNTEAFF.

This clonotype was picked up a small number of times. This sequence joins TRBV6-5 and TRBJ2-2; D is undetermined. In germline, CDR1 is MNHEY, CDR2 SVGAGI. V was shortened by 11 bases and J by 2 bases, with 9 bases between the two germline ends. The CDR3 has 12 residues. The CDR3 sequence: CAVRDNTGELFF. CDR3 DNA sequence: TGTGCCGTCCGAGATAACACCGGGGAGCTGTTTTTT.

This clonotype showed up just a few times. The chain combines TRBV9 with TRBJ2-2; D unresolved. The germline V gene encodes CDR1 SGDLS and CDR2 YYNGEE. The CDR3 consists of 13 residues. V lost 4 bases to trimming and J lost 0 bases, with 4 bases between them. CDR3 in amino acids: CASSTPNTGELFF. CDR3 coding DNA: TGTGCCAGCAGCACCCCGAACACCGGGGAGCTGTTTTTT.

V usage is TRBV7-9 and J usage is TRBJ1-1; D perhaps matches TRBD1 (6 bases). CDR1 is SEHNR, CDR2 FQNEAQ, per germline (reference sequence). CDR3 length: 15 amino acids. Trimming cost V 5 bases and J 3 bases, with 16 bases left between them. In DNA, the CDR3 is TGTGCCAGCAGCGAGCAGGGGATGGTCGACACTGAAGCTTTCTTT. Its translation: CASSEQGMVDTEAFF.

Only a few counts were recorded for this clonotype. This sequence joins TRBV9 and TRBJ1-5; no clear D gene. Trimming cost V 0 bases and J 0 bases, with 4 bases left between them. This CDR3 comprises 14 residues. In germline, CDR1 is SGDLS, CDR2 YYNGEE. The DNA of the CDR3 is TGTGCCAGCAGCGTAGCAGATAGCAATCAGCCCCAGCATTTT. Translated: CASSVADSNQPQHF.

This clonotype was seen only a few times. This chain links TRBV12-3 or TRBV12-4 with TRBJ2-1; 9 nucleotides align to TRBD2. This CDR3 is built from 16 residues. The V and J ends lost 4 bases and 3 bases, in that order; junction bases with no gene match: 7. The CDR3, as DNA: TGTGCCAGCAGTTATAGCGGGAGAGGAGTCTACAATGAGCAGTTCTTC. Translation: CASSYSGRGVYNEQFF.

The chain carries TRBV5-1 and TRBJ2-1, with D perhaps TRBD2 (5 bases). The V end lost 7 bases, the J end lost 6 bases, and 11 bases lay between the germline ends. Germline-derived CDR1 and CDR2 are SGHRS and YFSETQ. The length of the CDR3 is 12 residues. The CDR3 sequence is CASFLAGNEQFF. In DNA, the CDR3 is TGCGCCAGCTTCCTAGCCGGCAATGAGCAGTTCTTC.